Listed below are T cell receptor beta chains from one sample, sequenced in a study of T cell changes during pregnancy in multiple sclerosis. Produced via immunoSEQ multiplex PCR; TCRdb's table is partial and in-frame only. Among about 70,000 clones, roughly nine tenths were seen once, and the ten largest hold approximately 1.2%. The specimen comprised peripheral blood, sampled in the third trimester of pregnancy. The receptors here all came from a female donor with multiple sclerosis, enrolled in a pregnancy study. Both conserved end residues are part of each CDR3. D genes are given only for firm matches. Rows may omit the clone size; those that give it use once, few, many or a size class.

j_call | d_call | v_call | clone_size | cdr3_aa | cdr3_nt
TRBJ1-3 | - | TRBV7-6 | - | CASSPSTGRGNTIYF | TGTGCCAGCAGCCCCTCGACAGGTCGGGGAAACACCATATATTTT
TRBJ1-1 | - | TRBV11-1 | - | CASSPSVMNTEAFF | TGTGCCAGCAGCCCTAGCGTGATGAACACTGAAGCTTTCTTT
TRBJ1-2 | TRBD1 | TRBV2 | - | CASKGQGPGGYTF | TGTGCCAGCAAGGGACAGGGTCCTGGTGGCTACACCTTC
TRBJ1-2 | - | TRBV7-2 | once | CASSLAPGAGGYTF | TGTGCCAGCAGCTTAGCCCCAGGGGCTGGTGGCTACACCTTC
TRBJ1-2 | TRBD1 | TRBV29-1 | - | CSSSTGQRYGYTF | TGCAGCTCCTCCACGGGACAGCGCTATGGCTACACCTTC
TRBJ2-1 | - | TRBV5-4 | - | CASSHRQGRDEQFF | TGTGCCAGCAGCCACAGACAGGGGAGGGATGAGCAGTTCTTC
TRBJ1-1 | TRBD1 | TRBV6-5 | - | CASSYKGTGGVAFF | TGTGCCAGCAGTTACAAGGGGACAGGGGGCGTAGCTTTCTTT
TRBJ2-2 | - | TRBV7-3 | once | CASSQEGAATGELFF | TGTGCCAGCAGCCAGGAGGGGGCTGCCACCGGGGAGCTGTTTTTT
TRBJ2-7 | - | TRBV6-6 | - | CASSARDNSYEQYF | TGTGCCAGCAGTGCCCGGGACAACTCCTACGAGCAGTACTTC
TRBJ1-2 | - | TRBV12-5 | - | CASGTFGRVGYTF | TGTGCTAGTGGAACTTTTGGGAGGGTAGGCTACACCTTC
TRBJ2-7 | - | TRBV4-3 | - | CASSQGSSGESFYEQYF | TGCGCCAGCAGCCAAGGGTCTTCCGGGGAATCCTTCTACGAGCAGTACTTC
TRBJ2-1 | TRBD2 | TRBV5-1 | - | CASRTSGTTYNEQFF | TGCGCCAGCAGGACTAGCGGGACGACTTACAATGAGCAGTTCTTC